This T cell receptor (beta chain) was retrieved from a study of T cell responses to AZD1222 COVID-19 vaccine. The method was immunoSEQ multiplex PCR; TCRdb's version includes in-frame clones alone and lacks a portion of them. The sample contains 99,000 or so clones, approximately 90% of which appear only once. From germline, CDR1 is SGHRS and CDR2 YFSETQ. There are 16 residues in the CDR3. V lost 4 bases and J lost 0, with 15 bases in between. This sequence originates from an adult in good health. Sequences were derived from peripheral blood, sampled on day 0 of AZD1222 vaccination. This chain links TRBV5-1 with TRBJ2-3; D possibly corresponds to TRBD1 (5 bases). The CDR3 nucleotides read TGCGCCAGCAGCCCACGCCGACAGTCTAGCACAGATACGCAGTATTTT. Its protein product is CASSPRRQSSTDTQYF. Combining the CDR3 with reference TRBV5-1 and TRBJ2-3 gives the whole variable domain KAGVTQTPRYLIKTRGQQVTLSCSPISGHRSVSWYQQTPGQGLQFLFEYFSETQRNKGNFPGRFSGRQFSNSRSEMNVSTLELGDSALYLCASSPRRQSSTDTQYFGPGTRLTVL.